The source of this TCR beta chain is a study of long-term antiretroviral therapy in people with HIV. Study-level findings and limits: Pre-ART clonal expansions dominated every time point's repertoire. Repertoires looked antigen-experienced, with only a slight naive shift after ART.

Germline values: CDR1 KGHSH, CDR2 LQKENI. The V segment lost 6 bases and the J segment 3 bases; nucleotides outside the gene matches: 4. The CDR3 contains 14 residues. Details on this clone: Its specificity is not known.

The assay, immunoSEQ v3.0, was run at survey level. Sequencing used immunoSEQ multiplex PCR; TCRdb keeps in-frame clones, though not all of them. The sample consists of about 36,000 clones, around three quarters of them appearing once. At minimum, one pre-ART and two post-ART PBMC samples were obtained from each donor. Material: unsorted PBMCs, obtained 3.4 years after starting antiretroviral therapy. The chain carries TRBV18 and TRBJ2-7; 11 bases line up with TRBD2. This TCR derives from a man under 40 with HIV. The CDR3 sequence: CASSDTSGGYEQYF. CDR3 sequence (DNA): TGTGCCAGCTCTGACACTAGCGGGGGCTACGAGCAGTACTTC.